Following are 2 T cell receptor beta chains from one sample sequenced in a study of cytomegalovirus exposure and HLA in healthy donors. Primers: 60 Vbeta forward and 13 Jbeta reverse. Sequencing used immunoSEQ multiplex PCR; TCRdb keeps in-frame clones, though not all of them. The table includes about 130,000 clones, roughly 84% detected once. The sample comprised PBMCs. The receptors were gathered from a man aged 50-60 years in good health and CMV-seronegative.

The rearrangement links TRBV5-4 to TRBJ2-7; a weak D match, TRBD1 (5 bases). The CDR3 extends over 14 amino acids. Trimming pared 0 bases from V and 6 bases from J, leaving 13 bases between. In germline, CDR1 is SGHNT, CDR2 YYREEE (reference sequence). CDR3 amino acids: CASSLEAGFGEQYF. The CDR3 coding sequence is TGTGCCAGCAGCTTGGAGGCAGGGTTTGGCGAGCAGTACTTC.

This chain links TRBV2 with TRBJ1-1; maybe TRBD1 (6 bases). CDR3 size: 13 residues. Germline CDR1 SNHLY, CDR2 FYNNEI. Trimming removed 10 bases at V and 1 base at J, with 13 bases between. The CDR3 DNA reads TGTGCCACCGAGGGACAACCGAACACTGAAGCTTTCTTT. Translation gives CATEGQPNTEAFF. Drawing the rest from reference TRBV2 and TRBJ1-1, the complete variable domain is EPEVTQTPSHQVTQMGQEVILRCVPISNHLYFYWYRQILGQKVEFLVSFYNNEISEKSEIFDDQFSVERPDGSNFTLKIRSTKLEDSAMYFCATEGQPNTEAFFGQGTRLTVV.